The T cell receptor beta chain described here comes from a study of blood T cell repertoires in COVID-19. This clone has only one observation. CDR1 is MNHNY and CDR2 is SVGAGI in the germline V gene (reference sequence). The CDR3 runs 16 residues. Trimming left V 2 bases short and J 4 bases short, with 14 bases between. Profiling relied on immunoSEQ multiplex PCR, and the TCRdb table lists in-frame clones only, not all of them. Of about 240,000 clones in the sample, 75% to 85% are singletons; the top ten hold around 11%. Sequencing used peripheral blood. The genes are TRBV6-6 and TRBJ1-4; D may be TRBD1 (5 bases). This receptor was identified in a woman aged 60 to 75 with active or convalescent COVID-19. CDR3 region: CASSYVAGGLNEKLFF. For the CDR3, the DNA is TGTGCCAGCAGTTACGTAGCGGGGGGTCTTAATGAAAAACTGTTTTTT.